Below are 24 T cell receptor beta chains sequenced from a single sample in a study of T cell responses to AZD1222 COVID-19 vaccine. The repertoire was sequenced with immunoSEQ multiplex PCR; TCRdb's copy has only in-frame clones and lacks some. Of just under 35,000 clones listed, around 88% are singletons. The sample in question was peripheral blood, obtained on day 0 of AZD1222 vaccination. Receptors were obtained from an adult in good health.

The chain joins TRBV19 to TRBJ1-2; the D gene is possibly TRBD1 (5 bases). Germline CDR1 reads LNHDA; CDR2 reads SQIVND (reference sequence). CDR3 length: 16 residues. Trimming cost V 7 bases and J 0 bases, with 18 bases left between them. CDR3 coding DNA: TGTGCCAGTAATGACTTCCGGGACGGAACTAACTATGGCTACACCTTC. Encoded protein: CASNDFRDGTNYGYTF.

The rearrangement links TRBV10-2 to TRBJ1-5; possibly TRBD1 for D (6 bases). Trimming pared 4 bases from V and 6 bases from J, leaving 13 bases between. The CDR3 covers 14 residues. The germline V gene encodes CDR1 WSHSY and CDR2 SAAADI. CDR3 sequence (DNA): TGCGCCAGCAGTGTGGGCAGGACAGTTCAGCCCCAGCATTTT. It codes for CASSVGRTVQPQHF.

This chain joins TRBV11-2 and TRBJ2-2, with D unclear. The germline CDR1 and CDR2 sequences are SGHAT and FQNNGV. V dropped 0 bases and J dropped 7 bases, with 6 bases sitting between them. CDR3 length equals 13 residues. The CDR3 sequence: CASSLEAGGELFF. CDR3 nucleotide sequence: TGTGCCAGCAGCTTAGAGGCAGGCGGGGAGCTGTTTTTT.

The rearrangement uses TRBV5-3 and TRBJ2-3; TRBD1 agrees at 7 bases. TRBV5-3 carries the ORF label, with uncertain function. V lost 1 base and J lost 3; bases outside the gene matches: 8. CDR3 length equals 16 residues. The DNA for the CDR3 is TGTGCCAGAAGCTTGAAGGGGGCGCCTTGGACAGATACGCAGTATTTT. Its translation: CARSLKGAPWTDTQYF.

The chain uses TRBV10-2 and TRBJ2-2, with D possibly being TRBD1 (6 bases). Germline V lookup: CDR1 WSHSY, CDR2 SAAADI. Trimming left V 6 bases short and J 2 bases short, with 10 bases between. The CDR3 contains 14 residues. Here the CDR3 DNA reads TGCGCCAGCAGGGACAGCCTTAACACCGGGGAGCTGTTTTTT. Translated: CASRDSLNTGELFF.

This clone showed up just a few times. The chain employs TRBV4-2 and TRBJ1-2, with a weak D call TRBD1 (6 bases). The V and J ends lost 1 base and 2 bases respectively, with 8 bases between them. This CDR3 spans 14 amino acids. CDR1 LGHNA and CDR2 YNFKEQ come from the germline V gene. CDR3 residues: CASSQGGQNYGYTF. DNA of the CDR3: TGTGCCAGCAGCCAAGGAGGACAGAACTATGGCTACACCTTC.

This sequence joins TRBV27 and TRBJ1-4; 8 bases agree with TRBD1. Per germline, CDR1 MNHEY and CDR2 SMNVEV (reference sequence). The J segment lost 0 bases and the V segment lost 5 bases, leaving 5 bases of the junction unmatched. The CDR3 is 16 residues long. Here the CDR3 reads CASSPDRGTTNEKLFF. The CDR3 DNA reads TGTGCCAGCAGTCCAGACAGGGGTACAACTAATGAAAAACTGTTTTTT.

This rearrangement joins TRBV2 to TRBJ2-1, with 7 bases lining up with TRBD1. The CDR3 runs to 14 residues. V gave up 5 bases and J gave up 8 bases; unmatched junction bases: 9. Germline CDR1 reads SNHLY; CDR2 reads FYNNEI. CDR3 residues: CASSQETGYHEQFF. Written as DNA, the CDR3 is TGTGCCAGCAGTCAAGAGACAGGGTATCATGAGCAGTTCTTC.

The rearrangement links TRBV19 to TRBJ2-7; TRBD1 aligns across 8 bases. Losses at the gene ends were 5 bases for V and 6 bases for J; bases not matched to a gene: 12. This CDR3 has 15 amino acids. CDR1 is LNHDA, CDR2 SQIVND, per germline (reference sequence). CDR3 sequence: CASSPDRGRNSEQYF. The CDR3 DNA is TGTGCCAGTAGTCCCGACAGGGGCCGCAATAGCGAGCAGTACTTC.

Here the CDR3 DNA reads TGCAGCGTAAGACTAGCGGGAGTACATGAGCAGTTCTTC. Amino acid sequence: CSVRLAGVHEQFF. V gene TRBV29-1 combines with J gene TRBJ2-1, with 12 bases that match TRBD2. The CDR3 contains 13 residues. With 6 bases clipped from V and 8 bases from J, the junction kept 5 bases outside the gene matches. Germline loops: CDR1 SQVTM, CDR2 ANQGSEA.

The chain couples TRBV24-1 to TRBJ1-3; a possible D gene is TRBD1 (5 bases). The V and J ends lost 9 bases and 0 bases respectively, with 11 bases between them. The CDR3 totals 14 residues. Germline assignment: CDR1 KGHDR and CDR2 SFDVKD. The CDR3 loop reads CATWAGLSGNTIYF. The CDR3, as DNA: TGTGCCACCTGGGCGGGGCTCTCTGGAAACACCATATATTTT.

The CDR3 loop reads CASSERRDGNEQFF. CDR3 nucleotide sequence: TGCGCCAGCAGTGAGAGAAGGGACGGGAATGAGCAGTTCTTC. The V call is TRBV10-1, the J call TRBJ2-1; TRBD1 or TRBD2 may be the D gene (5 bases each). Germline CDR1 reads WNHNN; CDR2 reads SYGVQD (reference sequence). The CDR3 length is 14 residues. Deletions cut 2 bases from V and 7 bases from J, with 12 bases between.

The chain is built from TRBV28 and TRBJ1-6; TRBD1 matches at 7 bases. With V trimmed by 3 bases and J by 4 bases, 3 bases remained unmatched. This CDR3 is built from 15 residues. CDR1 is MDHEN, CDR2 SYDVKM, per germline. The CDR3 DNA follows: TGTGCCAGCAGTTTGGGGGACAGATATAATTCACCCCTCCACTTT. The encoded protein is CASSLGDRYNSPLHF.

The rearrangement joins TRBV24-1 to TRBJ2-7; TRBD2 is a possible D gene (5 bases). Germline V gene sequence: CDR1 KGHDR, CDR2 SFDVKD. CDR3 length equals 13 residues. The V end was cut by 5 bases, the J end by 3 bases, with 10 bases between. The CDR3: CATSGRGNYEQYF. The CDR3 DNA is TGTGCCACCAGTGGTCGAGGGAACTACGAGCAGTACTTC.

The chain uses TRBV5-8 and TRBJ1-2, with 7 nucleotides matching TRBD1. Germline V CDR1 and CDR2: SGHTS, YDEGEE. Unmatched junction bases numbered 7, after V lost 4 bases and J lost 13 bases. The CDR3 spans 11 residues. The CDR3: CASSAGQACTF. CDR3 nucleotides: TGTGCCAGCAGCGCCGGACAGGCTTGCACCTTC.

This sequence joins TRBV28 and TRBJ1-2, with D tentatively TRBD1 (5 bases). Germline V CDR1 and CDR2: MDHEN, SYDVKM. The CDR3 consists of 14 residues. Trimming stripped 2 bases from V and 8 bases from J, with 15 bases between. The chain's CDR3 is CASSLSPGPLGYTF. Here the CDR3 DNA reads TGTGCCAGCAGTTTAAGTCCAGGGCCCCTCGGCTACACCTTC.

This rearrangement joins TRBV2 to TRBJ1-3; D remains unclear. Germline V gives CDR1 SNHLY, CDR2 FYNNEI. CDR3 size: 13 residues. Trimming pared 7 bases from V and 4 bases from J, leaving 11 bases between. As DNA, the CDR3 is TGTGCCAGCAAAAGAGGAGAAGGAAACACCATATATTTT. It codes for CASKRGEGNTIYF.

This clone has more than one count but fewer than ten. The gene calls are TRBV7-2 and TRBJ2-3; D gene ambiguous. The CDR3 runs 12 residues. V gave up 5 bases and J gave up 7 bases, with 10 bases separating them. Germline V gene data show CDR1 as SGHTA and CDR2 as FQGNSA. As DNA, the CDR3 is TGTGCCAGCAGCCCGGTCAGACATACGCAGTATTTT. It encodes CASSPVRHTQYF.

This clone was observed a handful of times. This chain uses TRBV3-1 (or the pseudogene TRBV3-2) with TRBJ2-1, with TRBD2 matching 9 bases. The CDR3 consists of 15 residues. Germline trimming cut 3 bases from V and 1 base from J; bases unmatched to any gene: 1. Germline V lookup: CDR1 LGHDT, CDR2 YNNKEL (reference sequence). Here the CDR3 DNA reads TGTGCCAGCAGCCACCTAGCGGGATCCTACAATGAGCAGTTCTTC. Protein: CASSHLAGSYNEQFF.

The rearrangement links TRBV7-8 to TRBJ1-1; D is unclear. The CDR3 has 13 residues. V was trimmed by 2 bases and J by 1 base, leaving 5 bases between them. Germline-derived CDR1 and CDR2 are SGHVS and FQNEAQ. The CDR3 loop is CASSLFQNTEAFF. The DNA of the CDR3 is TGTGCCAGCAGCTTATTCCAGAACACTGAAGCTTTCTTT. The whole variable domain, remainder taken from reference TRBV7-8 and TRBJ1-1, is GAGVSQSPRYKVAKRGQDVALRCDPISGHVSLFWYQQALGQGPEFLTYFQNEAQLDKSGLPSDRFFAERPEGSVSTLKIQRTQQEDSAVYLCASSLFQNTEAFFGQGTRLTVV.

The V gene is TRBV5-1, the J gene TRBJ2-7, with TRBD1 as a possible D gene (6 bases). The CDR3 runs to 17 residues. Trimming removed 0 bases from V and 0 bases from J, with 16 bases in between. Germline CDR1 and CDR2: SGHRS and YFSETQ. The CDR3 reads CASSLGPTGVSSYEQYF. The CDR3 DNA follows: TGCGCCAGCAGCTTGGGCCCGACAGGCGTAAGCTCCTACGAGCAGTACTTC.

In DNA form, the CDR3 reads TGTGCCAGCAGCTTAGCGCGGACAGGCCATGGCTACACCTTC. This sequence encodes CASSLARTGHGYTF. The chain joins TRBV7-8 to TRBJ1-2; 7 positions match TRBD1. Germline V gene sequence: CDR1 SGHVS, CDR2 FQNEAQ. This CDR3 is 14 amino acids long. V was pared by 0 bases and J by 6 bases, with 4 bases of the junction left unmatched.

The chain has TRBV6-2 or TRBV6-3 and TRBJ2-2; D not certain. From germline, CDR1 is MNHEY and CDR2 SVGEGT. Trimming removed 6 bases at V and 0 bases at J, with 17 bases between. The CDR3 is 17 residues long. The CDR3 is CASSTMTVPANTGELFF. In nucleotides, the CDR3 is TGTGCCAGCAGCACTATGACTGTACCCGCGAACACCGGGGAGCTGTTTTTT.

The chain links TRBV27 to TRBJ2-3; D is uncertain. The CDR3 loop spans 12 amino acids. Germline CDR1 reads MNHEY; CDR2 reads SMNVEV (reference sequence). Trimming stripped 2 bases from V and 6 bases from J, with 6 bases between. CDR3 sequence reads: CASSLRDDTQYF. The CDR3 DNA reads as TGTGCCAGCAGTTTACGAGATGATACGCAGTATTTT.